This entry concerns a single T cell receptor beta chain. Reverse transcription of roughly 0.5 to 1 ug RNA was performed with random hexamers. TCRdb processed the immunoSEQ multiplex PCR reads anew with MiXCR; each CDR3 protein has one entry. The data show approximately 110,000 distinct CDR3 sequences, 93% seen once. The germline V and J ends were trimmed by 5 bases and 3 bases, with 11 bases remaining between them. The CDR3 runs to 14 residues. Germline V CDR1 and CDR2: LNHDA, SQIVND (reference sequence). These data are taken from a study of CD8 T cells in Susac syndrome. The multiple sclerosis control group comprised treatment-naive patients with stable or active relapsing-remitting disease.

This rearrangement joins TRBV19 to TRBJ2-1; D possibly corresponds to TRBD1 (5 bases). The receptor was isolated from a human donor with multiple sclerosis. The sequencing sample was made of CD8+ T cells from PBMCs. CDR3 bases: TGTGCCAGTAGTGAGTCGACAGTCTACAATGAGCAGTTCTTC. This gives the protein CASSESTVYNEQFF.